This TCR beta chain is from a study of blood T cells in healthy people across ages. The use of a sample-barcoded 5' primer and a J-beta primer mix characterized a second PCR of roughly 6 to 12 cycles. MiXCR, run by TCRdb on the 5' RACE reads, gives a single entry per CDR3 protein. The sample includes about 730,000 distinct CDR3 sequences, roughly 45% seen only once; the top ten take 20%. Germline V gene sequence: CDR1 SQVTM, CDR2 ANQGSEA. The CDR3 is 13 residues long. The trim removed 6 bases at V and 9 bases at J, leaving 7 bases unmatched. The V gene is TRBV29-1, the J gene TRBJ2-1; 11 bases are a match to TRBD1. The specimen sequenced was blood. The TCR was taken from a woman aged 60 to 75 in good health. The CDR3 coding sequence is TGCAGCGTCACCGGGACAGGGGGACGTGAGCAGTTCTTC. Its protein product is CSVTGTGGREQFF.